This T cell receptor (beta chain) was retrieved from a study of blood T cell repertoires in COVID-19. The wider study: Specimens from acute and convalescent COVID-19 originated in the United States, Italy and Spain. Sources were T cells, B-cell-depleted T cells, or PBMCs; the material itself was cDNA or gDNA.

Trimming cost V 6 bases and J 2 bases, with 20 bases left between them. The CDR3 runs to 16 residues. The germline V gene encodes CDR1 MNHNY and CDR2 SVGAGI (reference sequence). The data were produced by immunoSEQ multiplex PCR, yet TCRdb's version contains in-frame clones alone and is incomplete. The table shows about 160,000 clones, with approximately 87% occurring only once. The TCR originated in a woman aged 50 to 60 who had recovered from COVID-19. The material sequenced was PBMCs or T cells enriched from blood (not recorded which). This chain uses TRBV6-6 with TRBJ2-7, with a tentative D call TRBD2 (7 bases). The CDR3 DNA follows: TGTGCCAGCAGCCTCCACGCCCAGCGGGACACCTACGAGCAGTACTTC. Translating gives CASSLHAQRDTYEQYF.